A selection of T cell receptor beta chains follows, all from one sample in a study of shared clonotypes between healthy human individuals. TCRdb's table, derived via immunoSEQ multiplex PCR, lists solely in-frame clones and lacks some. Of about 2.4 million clones in the sample, more than 80% were seen once. The sample consisted of naive CD4+ T cells sorted from blood. All receptors derive from a young man in good health. The CDR3 runs from the conserved cysteine through the conserved F or W. The D gene is left open where the match is weak. Expanded clones are given a class, and other clones once, few, many or no size at all.

CDR3aa: CASSTQGLGNQPQHF
CDR3nt: TGTGCCAGCAGCACACAGGGCCTGGGCAATCAGCCCCAGCATTTT
j_gene: TRBJ1-5
v_gene: TRBV28
abundance: -
d_gene: -

CDR3aa: CASSYSSRGTYEQYF
CDR3nt: TGTGCCAGCAGTTACTCGAGCAGGGGGACCTACGAGCAGTACTTC
j_gene: TRBJ2-7
v_gene: TRBV6-5
abundance: -
d_gene: TRBD1

CDR3aa: CASSVETGPSAAYF
CDR3nt: TGTGCCAGCAGTGTCGAGACAGGTCCATCGGCGGCATACTTC
j_gene: TRBJ2-7
v_gene: TRBV6-1
abundance: few
d_gene: -

CDR3aa: CASGAADTQYF
CDR3nt: TGTGCCAGCGGAGCTGCAGATACGCAGTATTTT
j_gene: TRBJ2-3
v_gene: TRBV13
abundance: -
d_gene: -

CDR3aa: CTSSRLAGGRADTQYF
CDR3nt: TGCACCAGCAGCCGACTAGCGGGAGGTAGGGCAGATACGCAGTATTTT
j_gene: TRBJ2-3
v_gene: TRBV1
abundance: -
d_gene: -

CDR3aa: CASTWGETQYF
CDR3nt: TGTGCCAGTACGTGGGGAGAGACCCAGTACTTC
j_gene: TRBJ2-5
v_gene: TRBV19
abundance: -
d_gene: -

CDR3aa: CASSGPGGDQETQYF
CDR3nt: TGTGCCAGCAGTGGGCCGGGAGGGGACCAAGAGACCCAGTACTTC
j_gene: TRBJ2-5
v_gene: TRBV28
abundance: -
d_gene: TRBD2

CDR3aa: CASSYSGRNYEQYF
CDR3nt: TGTGCCAGCAGTTACTCGGGGAGAAACTACGAGCAGTACTTC
j_gene: TRBJ2-7
v_gene: TRBV6-5
abundance: -
d_gene: -

CDR3aa: CASSVDPGPQETQYF
CDR3nt: TGTGCCAGCAGCGTAGACCCGGGACCGCAAGAGACCCAGTACTTC
j_gene: TRBJ2-5
v_gene: TRBV9
abundance: -
d_gene: -

CDR3aa: CASSPQLKGRNTIYF
CDR3nt: TGTGCCAGCAGTCCGCAGCTAAAAGGGCGAAACACCATATATTTT
j_gene: TRBJ1-3
v_gene: TRBV28
abundance: -
d_gene: -

CDR3aa: CASSPAGTGTGNEQFF
CDR3nt: TGTGCCAGCAGCCCGGCCGGGACAGGGACCGGGAATGAGCAGTTCTTC
j_gene: TRBJ2-1
v_gene: TRBV9
abundance: -
d_gene: TRBD1

CDR3aa: CASSGASGTQYF
CDR3nt: TGTGCCAGCAGTGGGGCCTCAGGAACCCAGTACTTC
j_gene: TRBJ2-5
v_gene: TRBV6-1
abundance: -
d_gene: -

CDR3aa: CASSRAGATGELFF
CDR3nt: TGCGCCAGCAGCCGTGCGGGGGCGACCGGGGAGCTGTTTTTT
j_gene: TRBJ2-2
v_gene: TRBV4-1
abundance: -
d_gene: -

CDR3aa: CASSRLAASYEQYF
CDR3nt: TGTGCCAGTAGTAGATTAGCGGCCTCCTACGAGCAGTACTTC
j_gene: TRBJ2-7
v_gene: TRBV19
abundance: -
d_gene: -

CDR3aa: CASSRDRSEAFF
CDR3nt: TGCGCCAGCAGCCGAGACCGGTCTGAAGCTTTCTTT
j_gene: TRBJ1-1
v_gene: TRBV10-1
abundance: -
d_gene: -

CDR3aa: CASRGQPSEAFF
CDR3nt: TGTGCCAGCAGGGGACAGCCCTCTGAAGCTTTCTTT
j_gene: TRBJ1-1
v_gene: TRBV2
abundance: -
d_gene: TRBD1

CDR3aa: CATSRWDRGAYEQYF
CDR3nt: TGTGCCACCAGCAGATGGGACAGGGGCGCCTACGAGCAGTACTTC
j_gene: TRBJ2-7
v_gene: TRBV15
abundance: -
d_gene: TRBD1

CDR3aa: CASSLGGTGYVYGYTF
CDR3nt: TGTGCCAGCAGCTTAGGAGGGACAGGGTATGTCTATGGCTACACCTTC
j_gene: TRBJ1-2
v_gene: TRBV7-2
abundance: -
d_gene: TRBD1

CDR3aa: CASSPGDLNTEAFF
CDR3nt: TGTGCCAGCTCCCCAGGGGACTTGAACACTGAAGCTTTCTTT
j_gene: TRBJ1-1
v_gene: TRBV18
abundance: -
d_gene: -

CDR3aa: CAGAGLSYEQYF
CDR3nt: TGTGCCGGGGCAGGGCTTTCCTACGAGCAGTACTTC
j_gene: TRBJ2-7
v_gene: TRBV30
abundance: once
d_gene: -

CDR3aa: CASRPGTGGYEQYF
CDR3nt: TGTGCCAGCAGACCCGGGACAGGGGGGTACGAGCAGTACTTC
j_gene: TRBJ2-7
v_gene: TRBV2
abundance: -
d_gene: TRBD1

CDR3aa: CASSQTPMGLNTEAFF
CDR3nt: TGTGCCAGCAGCCAAACCCCAATGGGCCTGAACACTGAAGCTTTCTTT
j_gene: TRBJ1-1
v_gene: TRBV14
abundance: -
d_gene: -